This T cell receptor (beta chain) was identified in a study of beta chain features in type 1 diabetes. Study-level information: Age, gender and cell yields were alike across patients and healthy donors. Examination covered approximately 100 million sorted cells spanning all samples. Study-level results: People with Type 1 diabetes carried modestly yet significantly shorter TCRB CDR3s in all four CD4+ subsets. The study found that naive, central memory and Treg TCRB repertoires appeared more similar in patients than in healthy donors.

Expressed TCRB transcripts were sequenced, since all the RNA that had been isolated was reverse transcribed. TCRdb's table, derived via immunoSEQ multiplex PCR, lists solely in-frame clones and lacks some. Of around 430,000 clones listed, 25% to 35% are singletons. Germline V lookup: CDR1 SGHRS, CDR2 YFSETQ. The CDR3 spans 15 residues. With 2 bases removed from V and 6 bases from J, the gap between germline ends came to 14 bases. As to this clone: Antigen specificity is unknown.

The source material was naive CD4+ T cells from blood. The chain carries TRBV5-1 and TRBJ2-2; D remains ambiguous. The origin of this receptor is a man younger than 30 in good health. The CDR3 protein is CASSFAAPAAGELFF. The CDR3 DNA reads TGCGCCAGCAGCTTCGCCGCCCCCGCGGCCGGGGAGCTGTTTTTT.